Below, 25 T cell receptor beta chains from the same sample are listed, as sequenced in a study of blood T cells in healthy people across ages. It was with a sample-barcoded 5' primer and a J-beta primer mix that a second PCR of roughly 7 to 12 cycles was run. TCRdb re-called the 5' RACE reads through MiXCR, storing one row per CDR3 protein. The table has hundreds of thousands of distinct CDR3 sequences, roughly 49% seen once. Sequenced material: blood. Every receptor here comes from a woman in her sixties in good health.

CDR3 amino acids: CASSLALGSPLHF. For the CDR3, the DNA is TGTGCCAGCAGCTTAGCTCTTGGTTCACCCCTCCACTTT. The chain uses TRBV7-2 and TRBJ1-6; no reliable D call. The CDR3 extends over 13 amino acids. V was trimmed by 0 bases and J by 9 bases, leaving 6 bases between them. The germline gives CDR1 SGHTA, CDR2 FQGNSA.

The genes are TRBV4-3 and TRBJ2-7; D uncertain. This CDR3 spans 14 amino acids. Trimming shortened V by 0 bases and J by 0 bases, and 6 bases separated the two germline ends. The germline V gene has CDR1 LGHNA and CDR2 YSLEER. The CDR3 DNA follows: TGCGCCAGCAGCCAAGAGTCTAGCTCCTACGAGCAGTACTTC. This translates into CASSQESSSYEQYF.

The chain has TRBV29-1 and TRBJ2-7; 14 bases are shared with TRBD2. The CDR3 has 15 amino acids. Germline CDR1 is SQVTM and CDR2 is ANQGSEA. V shed 4 bases and J 4 bases; nucleotides not matched to a gene: 6. The CDR3 is CSVVGTSGSLYEQYF. DNA of the CDR3: TGCAGCGTTGTCGGGACTAGCGGGAGTCTGTACGAGCAGTACTTC.

The chain couples TRBV11-2 to TRBJ1-5; 10 bases are shared with TRBD1. After removal of 5 bases from V and 7 bases from J, the junction contained 11 bases not matched to a gene. This CDR3 is built from 16 residues. Germline-derived CDR1 and CDR2 are SGHAT and FQNNGV. The CDR3 bases are TGTGCCAGCAGCCCGGGGCGGGGACAGGGGCACCAGCCCCAGCATTTT. Its translation: CASSPGRGQGHQPQHF.

This clonotype has just a few counts. The chain joins TRBV12-3 or TRBV12-4 to TRBJ1-2; D unclear. Deletions cut 7 bases from V and 1 base from J, with 10 bases between. CDR3 length: 13 amino acids. CDR3 nucleotide sequence: TGTGCCAGCAAACAGAATAATAACTATGGCTACACCTTC. As protein: CASKQNNNYGYTF.

The gene calls are TRBV6-5 and TRBJ2-5, with TRBD2 matching 14 bases. The closer fit of TRBJ2-7 to the DNA end suggests the J call may be wrong. This CDR3 spans 13 amino acids. Germline CDR1 reads MNHEY; CDR2 reads SVGAGI. The CDR3 nucleotides are TGTGCCACCCGACTAGCGGGAGGGAGCGAGCAGTACTTC. Its translation: CATRLAGGSEQYF.

This clonotype was recorded only once. This chain connects TRBV27 to TRBJ2-1, with D maybe TRBD1 (6 bases). The CDR3 extends over 15 amino acids. From germline, CDR1 is MNHEY and CDR2 SMNVEV (reference sequence). Trimming cost V 5 bases and J 0 bases, with 11 bases left between them. CDR3 sequence: CASSPDRNSYNEQFF. In nucleotides, the CDR3 is TGTGCCAGCAGTCCGGACAGAAACTCCTACAATGAGCAGTTCTTC.

The gene calls are TRBV28 and TRBJ1-2; the match to TRBD1 covers 7 bases. Germline V gives CDR1 MDHEN, CDR2 SYDVKM. The V segment lost 5 bases and the J segment 8 bases; nucleotides outside the gene matches: 5. This CDR3 has 12 residues. Here the CDR3 reads CASSITGAGYTF. In DNA form, the CDR3 reads TGTGCCAGCAGTATAACAGGGGCGGGCTACACCTTC.

This clonotype has only a few counts. The genes are TRBV4-3 and TRBJ2-7, with 9 bases fitting TRBD1. V shed 3 bases, J shed 2 bases, and the junction held 5 bases outside the gene matches. The length of the CDR3 is 15 residues. Germline V gene sequence: CDR1 LGHNA, CDR2 YSLEER. The CDR3 nucleotides are TGCGCCAGCAGCCAGGGATGGACAGGGGCCTACGAGCAGTACTTC. This encodes CASSQGWTGAYEQYF.

The chain uses TRBV7-9 and TRBJ1-2, with TRBD1 matching over 12 bases. This CDR3 has 15 residues. CDR1 and CDR2 (germline): SEHNR, FQNEAQ (reference sequence). With V trimmed by 8 bases and J by 5 bases, 9 bases remained unmatched. This CDR3 is CASDPGQGARYGYTF. CDR3 nucleotides: TGTGCCAGCGATCCGGGACAGGGGGCACGGTATGGCTACACCTTC.

The genes are TRBV6-6 and TRBJ2-5; the match to TRBD2 covers 12 bases. This CDR3 comprises 17 residues. Trimming took 6 bases from V and 3 from J; bases not matched to a gene: 11. Germline V CDR1 and CDR2: MNHNY, SVGAGI (reference sequence). CDR3 protein: CASSATGTSGQKETQYF. The CDR3 bases are TGTGCCAGCAGCGCCACCGGGACTAGCGGGCAAAAAGAGACCCAGTACTTC.

This clonotype has only a few counts. The V gene is TRBV18, the J gene TRBJ2-7; D gene uncertain. CDR3 size: 13 residues. Trimming cost V 4 bases and J 6 bases, with 13 bases left between them. In germline, CDR1 is KGHSH, CDR2 LQKENI. The CDR3, as DNA: TGTGCCAGCTCACGCGGCCTTGATTCCGAGCAGTACTTC. Protein product: CASSRGLDSEQYF.

V and J are TRBV24-1 and TRBJ2-5; the D is unclear. The CDR3 is 12 residues long. Per germline, CDR1 KGHDR and CDR2 SFDVKD. Trimming stripped 4 bases from V and 5 bases from J, with 7 bases between. CDR3: CATSDPSETQYF. The CDR3 coding sequence is TGTGCCACCAGTGACCCTTCGGAGACCCAGTACTTC.

Notes on this clonotype: Mismatch with germline at one junction end may stem from a read error. This chain uses TRBV4-2 with TRBJ2-5; TRBD2 matches 10 bases. The germline V gene has CDR1 LGHNA and CDR2 YNFKEQ. This CDR3 spans 15 amino acids. CDR3 protein: CTSSQASGSQETQYF. CDR3 in DNA: TGTACCAGCAGCCAAGCTAGCGGGAGCCAAGAGACCCAGTACTTC.

The rearrangement joins TRBV5-4 to TRBJ1-4; 8 nucleotides line up with TRBD1. The CDR3 runs to 15 residues. With V trimmed by 5 bases and J by 3 bases, 6 bases remained unmatched. The germline CDR1 and CDR2 sequences are SGHNT and YYREEE (reference sequence). CDR3 amino acids: CASSNTGGANEKLFF. The CDR3 DNA follows: TGTGCCAGCAGTAACACAGGGGGGGCTAATGAAAAACTGTTTTTT.

Here the CDR3 reads CASSFFGHDAYEQYF. CDR3 nucleotide sequence: TGTGCCAGCAGTTTTTTCGGACACGATGCCTACGAGCAGTACTTC. The chain carries TRBV6-6 and TRBJ2-7; weak D call: TRBD1 (5 bases). CDR1 and CDR2 (germline): MNHNY, SVGAGI (reference sequence). The CDR3 spans 15 residues. The V and J ends lost 4 bases and 2 bases respectively, with 15 bases between them.

Regarding this clonotype: The conserved final phenylalanine or tryptophan is absent from the CDR3, which likely points to a read error. V usage is TRBV28 and J usage is TRBJ2-7; 7 bases fit TRBD1. After removal of 5 bases from V and 3 bases from J, the junction contained 4 bases not matched to a gene. Germline V lookup: CDR1 MDHEN, CDR2 SYDVKM. The CDR3 length is 13 residues. CDR3 bases: TGTGCCAGCAGTGTAGACAGGGACTACGAGCAGTACTCC. Translation gives CASSVDRDYEQYS.

Only a few counts were recorded for this clonotype. The chain employs TRBV12-3 or TRBV12-4 and TRBJ2-1; the D gene is possibly TRBD2 (5 bases). This CDR3 has 13 residues. Trimming took off 3 bases at V and 9 bases at J, with 12 bases between the two ends. The CDR3 nucleotides are TGTGCCAGCAGTTTCGCTAGCCTTGGTGAGCAGTTCTTC. This gives the protein CASSFASLGEQFF.

This clonotype was seen a few times. The V gene is TRBV24-1, the J gene TRBJ2-7; D possibly corresponds to TRBD2 (6 bases). The CDR3 consists of 14 residues. The germline V gene has CDR1 KGHDR and CDR2 SFDVKD. The V end was cut by 4 bases, the J end by 6 bases, with 15 bases between. The CDR3: CATSDPPTSAEQYF. The CDR3 nucleotides read TGTGCCACCAGTGACCCACCGACTAGTGCCGAGCAGTACTTC.

Points on this clonotype: A junction boundary mismatches the germline segment, possibly from a read error. The CDR3 region is CASSTDLNTEAFF. The CDR3 DNA reads TGTGCTAGCAGCACCGACTTAAACACTGAAGCTTTCTTT. The chain employs TRBV9 and TRBJ1-1; D is unclear. The germline V gene has CDR1 SGDLS and CDR2 YYNGEE. The CDR3 runs 13 residues.

V is TRBV4-1 and J is TRBJ2-1; D is ambiguous. The CDR3 is made up of 15 amino acids. CDR1 and CDR2 (germline): MGHRA, YSYEKL. Deletions cut 5 bases from V and 6 bases from J, with 17 bases between. CDR3: CASSATSTYGNEQFF. The CDR3 coding sequence is TGCGCCAGCAGCGCGACTTCGACTTACGGCAATGAGCAGTTCTTC.

This clonotype was seen a single time. The rearrangement joins TRBV2 to TRBJ2-2; D possibly corresponds to TRBD1 (7 bases). Germline V gives CDR1 SNHLY, CDR2 FYNNEI. V shed 6 bases and J shed 4 bases, with 18 bases lying between them. The CDR3 loop spans 16 amino acids. The CDR3 reads CASSSTGTAGTGELFF. As DNA, the CDR3 is TGTGCCAGCAGCAGCACCGGGACAGCGGGCACCGGGGAGCTGTTTTTT. Using reference TRBV2 and TRBJ2-2 for the parts outside the CDR3, the full variable domain is EPEVTQTPSHQVTQMGQEVILRCVPISNHLYFYWYRQILGQKVEFLVSFYNNEISEKSEIFDDQFSVERPDGSNFTLKIRSTKLEDSAMYFCASSSTGTAGTGELFFGEGSRLTVL.

The CDR3 spells CASSLFNTYEQYF. CDR3 coding DNA: TGTGCCAGCAGTTTATTCAATACCTACGAGCAGTACTTC. This rearrangement joins TRBV27 to TRBJ2-7, with D unclear. Germline V CDR1 and CDR2: MNHEY, SMNVEV (reference sequence). V was clipped by 1 base and J by 2 bases, with 6 bases between them. The CDR3 consists of 13 residues.

This sequence joins TRBV6-5 and TRBJ2-5, with D maybe TRBD1 (6 bases). The CDR3 runs 16 residues. Germline CDR1 and CDR2: MNHEY and SVGAGI. V lost 5 bases to trimming and J lost 7 bases, with 23 bases between them. The CDR3 here is CASSPYGRTVVGTQYF. The CDR3 DNA is TGTGCCAGCAGTCCATACGGTCGGACAGTAGTGGGGACCCAGTACTTC.

The chain links TRBV20-1 to TRBJ1-2, with 7 positions matching TRBD1. This CDR3 spans 14 amino acids. The germline V gene has CDR1 DFQATT and CDR2 SNEGSKA (reference sequence). Trimming cost V 5 bases and J 4 bases; bases outside gene matches: 10. CDR3 DNA: TGCAGTGCTGCACAGGGGACTTTGGGCTATGGCTACACCTTC. Encoded protein: CSAAQGTLGYGYTF.